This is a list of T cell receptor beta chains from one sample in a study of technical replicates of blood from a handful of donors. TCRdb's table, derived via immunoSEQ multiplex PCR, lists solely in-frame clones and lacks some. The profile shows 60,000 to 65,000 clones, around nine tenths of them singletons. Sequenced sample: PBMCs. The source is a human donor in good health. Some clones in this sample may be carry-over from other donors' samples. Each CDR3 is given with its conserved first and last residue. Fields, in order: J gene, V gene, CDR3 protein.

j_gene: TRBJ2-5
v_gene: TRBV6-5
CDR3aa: CASSPGLETETQYF

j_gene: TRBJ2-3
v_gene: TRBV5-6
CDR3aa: CASSLIMQGSDTQYF

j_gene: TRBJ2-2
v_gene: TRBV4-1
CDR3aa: CASSQVGRGITGELFF

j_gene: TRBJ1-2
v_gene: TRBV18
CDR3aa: CASSPSTGRSNYGYTF

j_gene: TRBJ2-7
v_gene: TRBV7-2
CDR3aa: CASSLGLASYEQYF

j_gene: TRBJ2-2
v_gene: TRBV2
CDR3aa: CASKKDAGAGELFF

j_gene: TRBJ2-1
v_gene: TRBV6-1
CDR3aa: CASSAYYHLNEQFF

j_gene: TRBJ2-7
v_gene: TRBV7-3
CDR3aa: CASSLLGGGAYEQYF

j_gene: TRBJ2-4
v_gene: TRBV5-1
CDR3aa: CASSLQGAKNIQYF

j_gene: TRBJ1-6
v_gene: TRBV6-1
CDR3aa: CASSEWGTGAGGGSPLHF

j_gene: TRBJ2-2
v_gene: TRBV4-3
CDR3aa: CASSRLGTGGERTGELFF

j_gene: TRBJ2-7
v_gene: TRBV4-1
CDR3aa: CASSQEVSGFSYEQYF

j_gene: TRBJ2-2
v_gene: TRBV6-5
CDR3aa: CASSYRPGSPTGELFF

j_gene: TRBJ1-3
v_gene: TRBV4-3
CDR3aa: CASSPSRGNTIYF

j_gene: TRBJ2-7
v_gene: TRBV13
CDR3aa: CASSSLHGQRGNPYEQYF

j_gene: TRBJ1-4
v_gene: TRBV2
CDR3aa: CASSRGQGSVNEKLFF

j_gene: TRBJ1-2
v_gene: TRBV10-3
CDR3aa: CATSTSGTNYGYTF

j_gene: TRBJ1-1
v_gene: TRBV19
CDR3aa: CASSIARGLVNTEAFF

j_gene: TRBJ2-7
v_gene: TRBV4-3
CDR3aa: CASSQAHGGTYEQYF

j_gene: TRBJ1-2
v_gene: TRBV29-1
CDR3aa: CSVRLNYGYTF

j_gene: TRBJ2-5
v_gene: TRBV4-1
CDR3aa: CASSLMLTSGYETQYF

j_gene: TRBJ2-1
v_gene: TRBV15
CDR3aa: CATSRDTSLTYVEQFF

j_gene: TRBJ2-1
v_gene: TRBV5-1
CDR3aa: CASSLSGGYNEQFF

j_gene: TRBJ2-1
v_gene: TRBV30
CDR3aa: CAWSRGRGEQFF

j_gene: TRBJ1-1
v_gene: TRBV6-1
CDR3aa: CASSAWDRGNTEAFF

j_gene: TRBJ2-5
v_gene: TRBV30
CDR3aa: CACKLAGVRETQYF

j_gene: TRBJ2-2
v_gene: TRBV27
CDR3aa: CASSMTGATGELFF

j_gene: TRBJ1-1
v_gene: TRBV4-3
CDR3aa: CASSQDAGAANTEAFF

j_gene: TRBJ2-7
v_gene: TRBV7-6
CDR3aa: CASSLDANSYEQYF

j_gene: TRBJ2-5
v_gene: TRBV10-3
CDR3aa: CAISDSKGLRETQYF

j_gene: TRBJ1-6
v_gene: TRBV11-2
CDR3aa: CASSLEQGIRGSPLHF

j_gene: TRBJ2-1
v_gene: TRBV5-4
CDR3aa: CASTLGTNNEQFF

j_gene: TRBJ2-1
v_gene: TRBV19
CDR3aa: CASSSGRAGREQFF

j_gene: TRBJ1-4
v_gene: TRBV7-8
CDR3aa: CASSLVGEKLFF

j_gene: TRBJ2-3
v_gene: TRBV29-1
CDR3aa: CSVERASGGADTQYF

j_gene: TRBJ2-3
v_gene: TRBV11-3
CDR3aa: CASRVQLQGGRAYVTDTQYF

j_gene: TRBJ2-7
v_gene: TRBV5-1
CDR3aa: CASSLDRGREQYF

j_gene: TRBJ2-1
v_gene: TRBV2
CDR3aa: CASSELGTLNEQFF

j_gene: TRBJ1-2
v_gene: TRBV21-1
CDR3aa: CASSKGANYGYTF

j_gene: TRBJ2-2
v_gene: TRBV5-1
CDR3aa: CASSLRQGGPGELFF

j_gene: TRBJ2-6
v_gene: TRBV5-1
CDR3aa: CASSFGEAGANVLTF

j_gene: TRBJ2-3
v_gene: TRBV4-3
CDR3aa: CASSQDSGGPTDTQYF

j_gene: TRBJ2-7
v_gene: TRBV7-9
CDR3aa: CASSLVGLGVSYEQYF

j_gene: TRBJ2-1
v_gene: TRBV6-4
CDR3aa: CASSDSGLAGPNEQFF

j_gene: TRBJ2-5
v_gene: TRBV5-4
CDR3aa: CASSLGVAGAETQYF

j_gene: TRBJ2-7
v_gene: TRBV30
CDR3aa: CAWIQGSYEQYF

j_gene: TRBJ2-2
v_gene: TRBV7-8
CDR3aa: CASSSPDRNTGELFF

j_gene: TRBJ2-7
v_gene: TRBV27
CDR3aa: CASSFLAGLSYEQYF

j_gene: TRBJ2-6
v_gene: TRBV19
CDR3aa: CASKPLPGANVLTF

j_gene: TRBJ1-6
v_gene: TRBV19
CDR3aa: CASSSQGGDNSPLHF

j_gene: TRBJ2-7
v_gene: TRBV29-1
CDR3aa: CSVFDRGTYEQYF

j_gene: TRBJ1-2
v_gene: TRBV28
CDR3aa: CASSLTGSGGYTF

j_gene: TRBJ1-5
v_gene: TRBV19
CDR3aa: CASRNPGTGDGNQPQHF

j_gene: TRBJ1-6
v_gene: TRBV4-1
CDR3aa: CASSQAVQSLRNSPLHF

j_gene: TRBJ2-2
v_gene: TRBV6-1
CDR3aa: CASVGHYTGELFF

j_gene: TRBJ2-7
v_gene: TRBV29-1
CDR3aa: CSVDGTGEFYEQYF

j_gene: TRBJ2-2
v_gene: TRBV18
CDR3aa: CASSQRTGQGTGELFF